Below are 16 T cell receptor beta chains sequenced from a single sample in a study of T cells in Graves' hyperthyroidism and ophthalmopathy. What was amplified from RNA transcripts were TCR beta CDR3 regions. When the TCR CDR3 underwent first-round RT-PCR, the HTBI primer set was used. Via MiXCR, TCRdb re-called the multiplex PCR reads, giving one row per CDR3 protein. In the table there are 300,000 to 350,000 distinct CDR3 sequences, approximately 18% of which are singletons. The sequenced sample consisted of blood. The source is a woman aged 50 to 60 with Graves' hyperthyroidism.

This clonotype was recorded many times. The chain couples TRBV28 to TRBJ2-7; D is ambiguous. The CDR3 is 14 amino acids. V was shortened by 0 bases and J by 4 bases, with 10 bases between the two germline ends. Germline-derived CDR1 and CDR2 are MDHEN and SYDVKM. This CDR3 is CASSLWDRTYEQYV. CDR3 DNA: TGTGCCAGCAGTTTATGGGACCGAACATACGAGCAGTACGTC.

The rearrangement uses TRBV12-3 or TRBV12-4 and TRBJ2-6; D may correspond to TRBD1 or TRBD2 (5 bases each). The V end lost 1 base, the J end lost 2 bases, and 6 bases lay between the germline ends. CDR3 length equals 15 residues. The CDR3 DNA reads as TGTGCCAGCAGTTTAGGGGGGACTGGGGCCAACGTCCTGACTTTC. Translating gives CASSLGGTGANVLTF.

This clonotype was recorded at least ten times. The chain joins TRBV2 to TRBJ2-7, with no clear D. Germline V gene lookup returns CDR1 SNHLY and CDR2 FYNNEI. V was clipped by 2 bases and J by 10 bases, with 9 bases between them. There are 11 residues in the CDR3. Here the CDR3 DNA reads TGTGCCAGCAGTGAAAAGAGTCGACAGTACTTC. This codes for CASSEKSRQYF.

Ten or more counts support this clonotype. This chain links TRBV29-1 with TRBJ1-2; no definite D call. Trimming shortened V by 3 bases and J by 5 bases, and 10 bases separated the two germline ends. The CDR3 totals 12 residues. CDR1 is SQVTM, CDR2 ANQGSEA, per germline. Here the CDR3 DNA reads TGCAGCGTTGACGACGGCCGGTATGGCTACACCTTC. Translating it yields CSVDDGRYGYTF.

This clonotype was recorded at least ten times. V gene TRBV15 combines with J gene TRBJ2-5, with 9 bases identical to TRBD1. V was clipped by 3 bases and J by 7 bases; unmatched bases: 9. Germline V gene lookup returns CDR1 LNHNV and CDR2 YYDKDF (reference sequence). The CDR3 contains 15 residues. CDR3: CATSRDPGQGGTQYF. The CDR3 DNA is TGTGCCACCAGCAGGGACCCGGGACAGGGAGGGACCCAGTACTTC.

V is TRBV9 and J is TRBJ2-1; D is possibly TRBD2 (5 bases). Germline V gives CDR1 SGDLS, CDR2 YYNGEE. This CDR3 region has 17 residues. With 0 bases removed from V and 7 bases from J, the gap between germline ends came to 20 bases. CDR3 in DNA: TGTGCCAGCAGCGTAGAGGCGGACGAACCTTCGGGGAATGAGCAGTTCTTC. Translated: CASSVEADEPSGNEQFF.

This clonotype appeared many times. The V call is TRBV11-2, the J call TRBJ1-5; D is undetermined. The CDR3 consists of 16 residues. CDR1 is SGHAT and CDR2 is FQNNGV in the germline V gene. V was clipped by 2 bases and J by 2 bases, with 13 bases between them. CDR3 sequence (DNA): TGTGCCAGCAGCTTAACGTCCGGACGGGGCAATCAGCCCCAGCATTTT. Encoded protein: CASSLTSGRGNQPQHF.

The chain uses TRBV19 and TRBJ1-2; D possibly corresponds to TRBD1 (5 bases). Germline V gene sequence: CDR1 LNHDA, CDR2 SQIVND (reference sequence). V dropped 5 bases and J dropped 1 base, with 11 bases sitting between them. CDR3 length: 14 residues. CDR3 amino acids: CASSRPQGNYGYTF. CDR3 nucleotides: TGTGCCAGTAGTCGCCCCCAGGGTAACTATGGCTACACCTTC.

In its sample, this clonotype was seen a few times. The V gene is TRBV9, the J gene TRBJ2-2; 10 nucleotides line up with TRBD2. Germline V gives CDR1 SGDLS, CDR2 YYNGEE. The CDR3 is 19 residues long. V trimming: 0 bases; J trimming: 1 base; junction bases outside the gene matches: 9. The CDR3 region is CASSVAPLAGEGNTGELFF. CDR3 nucleotides: TGTGCCAGCAGCGTAGCCCCGCTAGCGGGAGAGGGGAACACCGGGGAGCTGTTTTTT.

In its sample, this clonotype was seen a few times. V usage is TRBV12-3 or TRBV12-4 and J usage is TRBJ2-1; 10 positions match TRBD2. This CDR3 spans 15 amino acids. The trim removed 5 bases at V and 5 bases at J, leaving 6 bases unmatched. The CDR3 DNA reads as TGTGCCAGCAGTCCTGCCCTAGCGGGAGACAATGAGCAGTTCTTC. Amino acid sequence: CASSPALAGDNEQFF.

This clonotype has a handful of counts. V is TRBV24-1 and J is TRBJ2-1, with D possibly TRBD2 on 6 matching bases. Germline V lookup: CDR1 KGHDR, CDR2 SFDVKD. The CDR3 length is 17 residues. Trimming took off 3 bases at V and 0 bases at J, with 14 bases between the two ends. The CDR3 spells CATSDTPPGLSYNEQFF. The CDR3 coding sequence is TGTGCCACCAGTGATACCCCTCCGGGACTCTCCTACAATGAGCAGTTCTTC.

This clonotype has only a few counts. The chain combines TRBV28 with TRBJ2-4; possibly TRBD2 for D (6 bases). CDR3 length: 15 residues. With 7 bases removed from V and 8 bases from J, the gap between germline ends came to 21 bases. Germline V lookup: CDR1 MDHEN, CDR2 SYDVKM. CDR3 DNA sequence: TGTGCCAGCAACAACGCACACGGGAGTGGGGACATTCAGTACTTC. Its protein product is CASNNAHGSGDIQYF.

This chain joins TRBV28 and TRBJ2-2, with no clear D. V was cut by 7 bases and J by 5 bases, with 17 bases left in between. The CDR3 sequence is 15 residues long. In germline, CDR1 is MDHEN, CDR2 SYDVKM. The CDR3 here is CASTPLAEWTGELFF. CDR3 sequence (DNA): TGTGCCAGCACCCCGCTCGCTGAGTGGACCGGGGAGCTGTTTTTT.

The V call is TRBV20-1, the J call TRBJ2-2, with D perhaps matching TRBD1 or TRBD2 (6 bases each). The CDR3 has 15 residues. The germline V gene encodes CDR1 DFQATT and CDR2 SNEGSKA (reference sequence). Trimming took 8 bases from V and 0 from J, leaving 16 bases between them. The CDR3 loop reads CSSRGGTTNTGELFF. The CDR3 nucleotides are TGCAGTTCCCGCGGCGGGACAACGAACACCGGGGAGCTGTTTTTT.

This clonotype occurred a few times. The V and J genes are TRBV5-1 and TRBJ2-1; a possible D gene is TRBD2 (5 bases). Between the trimmed V and J ends, which lost 0 bases and 9 bases, there was a span of 13 bases. Germline V CDR1 and CDR2: SGHRS, YFSETQ. The length of the CDR3 is 14 residues. The CDR3 spells CASSLASRGSEQFF. The CDR3, as DNA: TGCGCCAGCAGCTTGGCCTCCCGGGGAAGTGAGCAGTTCTTC.

This chain connects TRBV6-1 to TRBJ2-7, with TRBD2 identical over 10 bases. There are 15 residues in the CDR3. CDR1 and CDR2 (germline): MNHNS, SASEGT. V trimming: 9 bases; J trimming: 1 base; junction bases outside the gene matches: 9. The CDR3 DNA is TGTGCCAGGGGTACGGCTAGCGGGGGTTCCTACGAGCAGTACGTC. This sequence encodes CARGTASGGSYEQYV.